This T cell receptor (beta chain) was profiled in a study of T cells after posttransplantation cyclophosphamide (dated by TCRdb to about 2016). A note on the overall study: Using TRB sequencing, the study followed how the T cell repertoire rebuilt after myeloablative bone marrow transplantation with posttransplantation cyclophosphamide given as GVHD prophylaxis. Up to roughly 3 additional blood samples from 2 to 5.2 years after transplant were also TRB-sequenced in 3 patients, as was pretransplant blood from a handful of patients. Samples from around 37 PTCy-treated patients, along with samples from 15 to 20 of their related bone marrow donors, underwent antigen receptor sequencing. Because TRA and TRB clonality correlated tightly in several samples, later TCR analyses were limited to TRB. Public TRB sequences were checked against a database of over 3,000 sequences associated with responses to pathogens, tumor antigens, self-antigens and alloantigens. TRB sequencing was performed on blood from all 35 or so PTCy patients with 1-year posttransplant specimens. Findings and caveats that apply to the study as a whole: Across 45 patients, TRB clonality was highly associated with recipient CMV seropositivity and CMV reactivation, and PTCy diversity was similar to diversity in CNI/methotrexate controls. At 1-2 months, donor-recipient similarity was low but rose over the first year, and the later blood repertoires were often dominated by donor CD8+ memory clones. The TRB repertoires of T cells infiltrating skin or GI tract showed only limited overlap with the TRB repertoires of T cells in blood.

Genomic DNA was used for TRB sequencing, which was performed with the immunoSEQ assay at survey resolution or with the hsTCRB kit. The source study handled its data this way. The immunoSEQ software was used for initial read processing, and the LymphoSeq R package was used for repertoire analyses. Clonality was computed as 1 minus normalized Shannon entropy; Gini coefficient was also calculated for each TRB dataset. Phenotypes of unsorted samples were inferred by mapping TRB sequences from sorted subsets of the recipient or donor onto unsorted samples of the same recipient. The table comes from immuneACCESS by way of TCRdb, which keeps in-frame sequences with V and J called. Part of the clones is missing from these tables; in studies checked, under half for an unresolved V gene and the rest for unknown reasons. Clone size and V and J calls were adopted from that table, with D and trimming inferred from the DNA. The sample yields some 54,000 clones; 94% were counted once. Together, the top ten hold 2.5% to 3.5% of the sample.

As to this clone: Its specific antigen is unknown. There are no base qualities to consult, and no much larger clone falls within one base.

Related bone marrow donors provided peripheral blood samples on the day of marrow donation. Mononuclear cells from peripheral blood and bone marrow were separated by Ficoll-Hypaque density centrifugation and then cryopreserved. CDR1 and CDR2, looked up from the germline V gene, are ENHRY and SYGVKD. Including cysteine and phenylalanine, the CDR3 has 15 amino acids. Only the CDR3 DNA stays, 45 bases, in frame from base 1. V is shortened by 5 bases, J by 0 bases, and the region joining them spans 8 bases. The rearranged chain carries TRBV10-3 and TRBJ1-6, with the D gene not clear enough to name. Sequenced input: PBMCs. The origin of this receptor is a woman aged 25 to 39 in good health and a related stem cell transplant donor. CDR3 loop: CAISTRSSYNSPLHF. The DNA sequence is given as TGTGCCATCAGTACCCGGAGCTCCTATAATTCACCCCTCCACTTT.